A single sample gave rise to the 8 T cell receptor beta chains below, sequenced in a study of OX40 agonist ivuxolimab in advanced cancers. This table comes from immunoSEQ multiplex PCR, and its TCRdb copy is limited to in-frame clones, with some not included. The data contain tens of thousands of clones, 82% of them seen just once; the ten biggest clones take up more than 1.5%. The sequences come from CD4+ or CD8+ T cells sorted from blood, collected in a trial of the OX40 agonist ivuxolimab. These receptor sequences come from an adult with an advanced solid tumor such as melanoma, head and neck, liver or kidney cancer.

The chain combines TRBV29-1 with TRBJ2-1, with 7 positions matching TRBD1. CDR3 length: 11 residues. The germline gives CDR1 SQVTM, CDR2 ANQGSEA. V shed 7 bases, J shed 12 bases, and the junction held 9 bases outside the gene matches. The CDR3 spells CSAGQDRGQFF. In nucleotides, the CDR3 is TGCAGCGCCGGACAGGATCGGGGGCAGTTCTTC.

The chain employs TRBV19 and TRBJ1-1; D unclear. Between the trimmed V and J ends, which lost 4 bases and 9 bases, there was a span of 21 bases. The V gene's germline CDR1 is LNHDA and CDR2 SQIVND (reference sequence). This CDR3 comprises 15 residues. The DNA of the CDR3 is TGTGCCAGTAGTACTCAAGGAACCAAGTACGGGAAAGCTTTCTTT. Protein sequence: CASSTQGTKYGKAFF.

V is TRBV5-4 and J is TRBJ2-5; D is unresolved. Germline values: CDR1 SGHNT, CDR2 YYREEE (reference sequence). Trimming removed 1 base from V and 5 bases from J, with 9 bases in between. The CDR3 has 13 residues. DNA for the CDR3: TGTGCCAGCAGCTTGCGACCTGGGGAGACCCAGTACTTC. This gives the protein CASSLRPGETQYF.

The chain carries TRBV2 and TRBJ2-7; a weak D match, TRBD2 (7 bases). Trimming took 2 bases from V and 0 from J, leaving 14 bases between them. There are 16 residues in the CDR3. Germline CDR1 is SNHLY and CDR2 is FYNNEI. CDR3 residues: CASSEFGGAGSYEQYF. The CDR3 nucleotides read TGTGCCAGCAGTGAATTTGGGGGGGCCGGCTCCTACGAGCAGTACTTC.

V is TRBV30 and J is TRBJ1-1; a weak D match, TRBD1 (5 bases). From germline, CDR1 is GTSNPN and CDR2 SVGIG (reference sequence). Deletions cut 0 bases from V and 3 bases from J, with 11 bases between. There are 14 residues in the CDR3. DNA for the CDR3: TGTGCCTGGAGTGTACTCGACAGAGACACTGAAGCTTTCTTT. It is translated as CAWSVLDRDTEAFF.

The chain uses TRBV27 and TRBJ2-7; a weak D match, TRBD1 (6 bases). Trimming stripped 6 bases from V and 2 bases from J, with 14 bases between. Germline CDR1 is MNHEY and CDR2 is SMNVEV (reference sequence). This CDR3 contains 14 residues. CDR3 sequence: CASRQTGSTYEQYF. In DNA form, the CDR3 reads TGTGCCAGCAGGCAAACAGGGAGTACCTACGAGCAGTACTTC.

Turning to this clone: Relative to the germline gene, one junction end is altered; a read error may explain this. The rearrangement links TRBV7-7 to TRBJ1-1; no definite D call. Germline CDR1 SSHAT, CDR2 FNYEAQ (reference sequence). This CDR3 comprises 13 residues. The CDR3 bases are TGTGCTAGCAGCTTAGATAGGAACACTGAAGCTTTCTTT. Translation: CASSLDRNTEAFF.

The chain uses TRBV19 and TRBJ2-7; 9 nucleotides match TRBD1. Trimming at V came to 2 bases and at J to 3 bases, leaving 14 bases not matched to a gene. This CDR3 is built from 18 residues. Germline CDR1 is LNHDA and CDR2 is SQIVND (reference sequence). The CDR3, as DNA: TGTGCCAGTAGTATAAGGCCGTTCGGGACAGGGATCTTCTACGAGCAGTACTTC. Encoded protein: CASSIRPFGTGIFYEQYF.